Presented here are 24 T cell receptor beta chains from one specimen sequenced in a study of blood T cell repertoires in COVID-19. Clones were read by immunoSEQ multiplex PCR, and TCRdb kept only the in-frame ones, dropping some. This sample yields 370,000 or so clones, of which 87% are seen a single time; approximately 1.3% belongs to the top ten. Material: PBMCs or T cells enriched from blood (not recorded which). These receptors were collected from a man aged 30 to 45 who had recovered from COVID-19.

The rearrangement joins TRBV9 to TRBJ2-1, with D perhaps TRBD2 (6 bases). Trimming took off 0 bases at V and 4 bases at J, with 8 bases between the two ends. The CDR3 sequence is 14 residues long. Germline CDR1 and CDR2: SGDLS and YYNGEE. CDR3 DNA: TGTGCCAGCAGCGTAGACGGGACTTACAATGAGCAGTTCTTC. This codes for CASSVDGTYNEQFF.

V is TRBV2 and J is TRBJ1-2; D remains ambiguous. The V gene lost 7 bases and the J gene lost 8 bases, with 11 bases spanning the gap. The CDR3 runs to 11 residues. CDR1 SNHLY and CDR2 FYNNEI come from the germline V gene. CDR3 in amino acids: CASTEGWGYTF. In nucleotides, the CDR3 is TGTGCCAGCACGGAGGGTTGGGGCTACACCTTC.

DNA for the CDR3: TGTGCCAGCAGCCGACGGGGGGGCAATCAGCCCCAGCATTTT. This encodes CASSRRGGNQPQHF. The rearrangement uses TRBV13 and TRBJ1-5, with TRBD1 as a possible D gene (5 bases). The V gene's germline CDR1 is PRHDT and CDR2 FYEKMQ (reference sequence). V gave up 5 bases and J gave up 2 bases, with 10 bases separating them. The CDR3 spans 14 residues.

The genes are TRBV30 and TRBJ1-5; D might be TRBD1 (5 bases). Germline V gives CDR1 GTSNPN, CDR2 SVGIG (reference sequence). V was shortened by 5 bases and J by 4 bases, with 15 bases between the two germline ends. The CDR3 sequence is 14 residues long. CDR3 residues: CAWAKGSGNQPQHF. CDR3 sequence (DNA): TGTGCCTGGGCGAAGGGGTCAGGGAATCAGCCCCAGCATTTT.

V gene TRBV19 combines with J gene TRBJ1-5; D might be TRBD1 (6 bases). This CDR3 region has 14 residues. The V end was cut by 1 base, the J end by 5 bases, with 9 bases between. Per germline, CDR1 LNHDA and CDR2 SQIVND (reference sequence). Written as DNA, the CDR3 is TGTGCCAGTAGTATAGGACAGGTTTATCAGCCCCAGCATTTT. Amino acids: CASSIGQVYQPQHF.

The CDR3 loop is CASSSPGTGAYGYTF. The CDR3 coding sequence is TGTGCCAGTAGTAGTCCCGGGACAGGGGCCTATGGCTACACCTTC. The rearrangement joins TRBV19 to TRBJ1-2, with 10 nucleotides matching TRBD1. CDR1 is LNHDA and CDR2 is SQIVND in the germline V gene (reference sequence). CDR3 length equals 15 residues. With V trimmed by 4 bases and J by 4 bases, 6 bases remained unmatched.

The chain has TRBV19 and TRBJ2-2; 10 nucleotides line up with TRBD1. The ends lost 6 bases at V and 3 bases at J; junction bases unmatched: 7. CDR3 length: 16 amino acids. Germline V gene data show CDR1 as LNHDA and CDR2 as SQIVND (reference sequence). Here the CDR3 reads CASRTETGGYTGELFF. CDR3 nucleotide sequence: TGTGCCAGTAGAACCGAGACAGGGGGCTACACCGGGGAGCTGTTTTTT.

The J gene is TRBJ1-2, the V gene TRBV6-5, with D unclear. Germline values: CDR1 MNHEY, CDR2 SVGAGI. V gave up 5 bases and J gave up 4 bases, with 14 bases separating them. The CDR3 runs to 14 residues. The CDR3 nucleotides read TGTGCCAGCAGTCCAGATACTACCTTCTATGGCTACACCTTC. Its protein product is CASSPDTTFYGYTF.

The chain combines TRBV10-1 with TRBJ2-3; the match to TRBD2 covers 8 bases. The CDR3 is 15 residues long. Trimming removed 2 bases from V and 2 bases from J; junction bases left unmatched: 3. CDR1 and CDR2 from the germline V gene are WNHNN and SYGVQD (reference sequence). CDR3 amino acids: CASSERRGVTDTQYF. The CDR3, as DNA: TGCGCCAGCAGTGAGCGGCGGGGGGTCACAGATACGCAGTATTTT.

The table lists this clone with a few counts. J is TRBJ1-5 and V is TRBV20-1, with D possibly TRBD1 on 5 matching bases. Germline CDR1 is DFQATT and CDR2 is SNEGSKA (reference sequence). The CDR3 sequence is 14 residues long. Trimming pared 3 bases from V and 7 bases from J, leaving 16 bases between. In nucleotides, the CDR3 is TGCAGTGCTAGTATCCAGGGAGGGGACCAGCCCCAGCATTTT. It codes for CSASIQGGDQPQHF.

The chain employs TRBV10-1 and TRBJ1-1, with TRBD1 identical over 8 bases. From germline, CDR1 is WNHNN and CDR2 SYGVQD (reference sequence). There are 14 residues in the CDR3. V shed 7 bases, J shed 4 bases, and the junction held 8 bases outside the gene matches. The CDR3 protein is CASKEDRVSTEAFF. The CDR3 DNA reads TGCGCCAGCAAGGAGGACAGGGTAAGCACTGAAGCTTTCTTT.

This sequence joins TRBV7-2 and TRBJ2-1, with 9 bases fitting TRBD2. V was pared by 1 base and J by 9 bases, with 10 bases of the junction left unmatched. The CDR3 is 16 residues long. Germline loops: CDR1 SGHTA, CDR2 FQGNSA. The CDR3: CASSLGGGGDVREQFF. The CDR3 DNA follows: TGTGCCAGCAGCTTAGGTGGCGGGGGGGATGTCCGTGAGCAGTTCTTC.

The J gene is TRBJ1-1, the V gene TRBV5-4; 8 nucleotides line up with TRBD1. This CDR3 has 14 residues. J was trimmed by 4 bases and V by 4 bases; bases with no gene match: 6. Germline V gene lookup returns CDR1 SGHNT and CDR2 YYREEE (reference sequence). DNA of the CDR3: TGTGCCAGCAGCCCAAGGACAGGGTTCACTGAAGCTTTCTTT. Residues: CASSPRTGFTEAFF.

V is TRBV11-2 and J is TRBJ1-6; 7 nucleotides align to TRBD1. The CDR3 consists of 17 residues. Germline lookup yields CDR1 SGHAT and CDR2 FQNNGV. J gave up 6 bases and V 5 bases, and 13 bases lay outside the gene matches. CDR3 in DNA: TGTGCCAGCAGCGTAGGGCTCTACAGGGGAGGTAATTCACCCCTCCACTTT. Translated, it gives CASSVGLYRGGNSPLHF. The whole variable domain, remainder taken from reference TRBV11-2 and TRBJ1-6, is EAGVAQSPRYKIIEKRQSVAFWCNPISGHATLYWYQQILGQGPKLLIQFQNNGVVDDSQLPKDRFSAERLKGVDSTLKIQPAKLEDSAVYLCASSVGLYRGGNSPLHFGNGTRLTVT.

The V call is TRBV5-1, the J call TRBJ2-1; TRBD2 aligns across 12 bases. The germline gives CDR1 SGHRS, CDR2 YFSETQ. Trimming cost V 2 bases and J 6 bases; bases outside gene matches: 6. The CDR3 totals 16 residues. CDR3 amino acids: CASSFDATSGGNEQFF. The CDR3 DNA reads as TGCGCCAGCAGCTTTGACGCGACTAGCGGGGGCAATGAGCAGTTCTTC.

The rearrangement uses TRBV3-1 (or the pseudogene TRBV3-2) and TRBJ2-1, with a tentative D call TRBD2 (5 bases). The germline V gene has CDR1 LGHDT and CDR2 YNNKEL (reference sequence). CDR3 length equals 13 residues. Trimming shortened V by 1 base and J by 10 bases, and 11 bases separated the two germline ends. CDR3 amino acids: CASSQVEVWEQFF. The DNA for the CDR3 is TGTGCCAGCAGCCAAGTGGAGGTCTGGGAGCAGTTCTTC.

V usage is TRBV12-5 and J usage is TRBJ2-2; TRBD1 is a possible D gene (6 bases). Trimming shortened V by 5 bases and J by 1 base, and 11 bases separated the two germline ends. The CDR3 covers 15 residues. Germline CDR1 LGHNT, CDR2 FRNRAP. The CDR3 sequence: CASGLAQGNTGELFF. CDR3 nucleotide sequence: TGTGCTAGTGGTCTCGCACAGGGGAACACCGGGGAGCTGTTTTTT.

This chain uses TRBV7-6 with TRBJ2-7, with TRBD2 matching over 8 bases. This CDR3 contains 16 residues. Germline CDR1 and CDR2: SGHVS and FNYEAQ. Germline trimming cut 5 bases from V and 1 base from J; bases unmatched to any gene: 10. This chain's CDR3 is CASSPGRGAQSYEQYF. In DNA, the CDR3 is TGTGCCAGCAGCCCCGGGCGGGGGGCCCAATCCTACGAGCAGTACTTC.

On this clone: Distinct nucleotide sequences in the sample also encode this CDR3. The chain couples TRBV5-1 to TRBJ1-2; possibly TRBD1 for D (6 bases). This CDR3 comprises 13 residues. The germline V gene has CDR1 SGHRS and CDR2 YFSETQ. V was clipped by 4 bases and J by 8 bases, with 15 bases between them. The CDR3 nucleotides are TGCGCCAGCAGCCCAGTACAGGGCACAGGCTACACCTTC. Residues: CASSPVQGTGYTF.

The chain combines TRBV27 with TRBJ1-2, with D tentatively TRBD1 (6 bases). Germline V gives CDR1 MNHEY, CDR2 SMNVEV (reference sequence). Trimming took off 5 bases at V and 4 bases at J, with 14 bases between the two ends. This CDR3 is built from 14 residues. CDR3 loop: CASSAQGRGYGYTF. For the CDR3, the DNA is TGTGCCAGCAGTGCCCAGGGGCGCGGCTATGGCTACACCTTC.

This clone has just a few counts. V usage is TRBV27 and J usage is TRBJ2-7; 12 bases are shared with TRBD1. The CDR3 has 15 residues. V lost 6 bases to trimming and J lost 4 bases; unmatched junction nucleotides: 7. Germline CDR1 reads MNHEY; CDR2 reads SMNVEV (reference sequence). CDR3 coding DNA: TGTGCCAGCAGCCGAAAGGGACAGGGGGCTTACGAGCAGTACTTC. Translated, it gives CASSRKGQGAYEQYF.

V gene TRBV6-5 combines with J gene TRBJ1-2; weak D call: TRBD1 (5 bases). Germline V gene sequence: CDR1 MNHEY, CDR2 SVGAGI. Trimming removed 7 bases from V and 4 bases from J, with 16 bases in between. The CDR3 has 14 residues. CDR3 amino acids: CASTTGGRTYGYTF. The CDR3 DNA reads TGTGCCAGCACGACGGGGGGTCGTACCTATGGCTACACCTTC.

The V gene is TRBV10-3, the J gene TRBJ2-1; 10 positions match TRBD2. The CDR3 is made up of 16 amino acids. CDR1 is ENHRY and CDR2 is SYGVKD in the germline V gene. The ends lost 1 base at V and 9 bases at J; junction bases unmatched: 9. In DNA form, the CDR3 reads TGTGCCATCAGTGAGTTGGCAATGGCTAGCGGGGGTGAGCAGTTCTTC. Protein product: CAISELAMASGGEQFF.

The CDR3 sequence: CASSSQGVPNEKLFF. Here the CDR3 DNA reads TGTGCCAGCAGCTCGCAGGGGGTCCCTAATGAAAAACTGTTTTTT. V is TRBV7-2 and J is TRBJ1-4, with TRBD1 identical over 7 bases. Germline V gives CDR1 SGHTA, CDR2 FQGNSA. The V gene end was trimmed by 4 bases and the J gene end by 3 bases; junction bases not matched to a gene: 5. The CDR3 extends over 15 amino acids.